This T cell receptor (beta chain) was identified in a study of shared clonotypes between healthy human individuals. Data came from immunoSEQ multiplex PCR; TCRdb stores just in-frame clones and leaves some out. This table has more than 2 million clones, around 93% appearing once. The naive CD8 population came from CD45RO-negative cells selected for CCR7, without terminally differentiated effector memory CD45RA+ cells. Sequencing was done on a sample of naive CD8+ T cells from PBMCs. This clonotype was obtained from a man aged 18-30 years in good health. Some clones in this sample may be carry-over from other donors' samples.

CDR3 sequence (DNA): TGTGCCAGTGGACTAGCGGGAGTAGCTGAGCAGTTCTTC. Its protein is CASGLAGVAEQFF. The rearrangement links TRBV19 to TRBJ2-1; 13 positions agree with TRBD2. The V and J ends lost 8 bases and 9 bases, in that order; junction bases with no gene match: 4. Germline assignment: CDR1 LNHDA and CDR2 SQIVND (reference sequence). This CDR3 contains 13 residues.